The 32 T cell receptor beta chains below come from one sample, sequenced in a study of T-cell memory formation after mild COVID-19. TCRdb called the 5' RACE reads again in MiXCR, with one record for every CDR3 protein. The sample shows around 250,000 distinct CDR3 sequences, approximately 15% of them seen only once. Material for sequencing was PBMCs or a T cell subset sorted from them (not recorded which). The receptor source for this set is a man between 18 and 29 years old who had mild COVID-19 (a few samples of this study predate the infection). Cell type and time point are not known.

V gene TRBV18 combines with J gene TRBJ2-4; the D call may be TRBD1 or TRBD2 (5 bases each). The germline V and J ends were trimmed by 6 bases and 9 bases, with 18 bases remaining between them. CDR3 length: 14 amino acids. Germline V CDR1 and CDR2: KGHSH, LQKENI. CDR3 sequence (DNA): TGTGCCAGCTCTCAATCCGGGGACGTGAGCATTCAGTACTTC. Amino acid sequence: CASSQSGDVSIQYF.

This chain joins TRBV5-6 and TRBJ2-7; 9 nucleotides align to TRBD1. Per germline, CDR1 SGHDT and CDR2 YYEEEE. The CDR3 is 16 amino acids. V dropped 1 base and J dropped 1; count of bases not matched to a gene: 6. CDR3 in amino acids: CASSLLGTGLSYEQYF. In nucleotides, the CDR3 is TGTGCCAGCAGCTTGTTGGGGACAGGGCTATCCTACGAGCAGTACTTC.

The chain is built from TRBV3-1 and TRBJ2-3; 16 bases are shared with TRBD2. The V segment lost 4 bases and the J segment 0 bases; nucleotides outside the gene matches: 1. This CDR3 is built from 17 residues. In germline, CDR1 is LGHDT, CDR2 YNNKEL (reference sequence). The CDR3 loop is CASSRGLAGGSTDTQYF. CDR3 DNA sequence: TGTGCCAGCAGCCGGGGACTAGCGGGGGGGAGCACAGATACGCAGTATTTT.

This chain uses TRBV29-1 with TRBJ1-1, with TRBD1 matching over 7 bases. CDR3 length: 12 residues. Germline CDR1 SQVTM, CDR2 ANQGSEA. V gave up 6 bases and J gave up 1 base; unmatched junction bases: 2. Here the CDR3 reads CSVGTANTEAFF. CDR3 nucleotides: TGCAGCGTCGGGACAGCGAACACTGAAGCTTTCTTT.

This chain uses TRBV29-1 with TRBJ1-1, with a tentative D call TRBD1 (5 bases). The V gene lost 7 bases and the J gene lost 4 bases, with 10 bases spanning the gap. The CDR3 has 11 residues. The germline gives CDR1 SQVTM, CDR2 ANQGSEA. Here the CDR3 DNA reads TGCAGCGCCTGTGGGGGCACTGAAGCTTTCTTT. This translates into CSACGGTEAFF.

The rearrangement joins TRBV4-3 to TRBJ1-1; D gene uncertain. Germline lookup yields CDR1 LGHNA and CDR2 YSLEER. The ends were cut back, 1 base at V and 6 bases at J, with 15 bases in the middle. The length of the CDR3 is 15 residues. In DNA form, the CDR3 reads TGCGCCAGCAGCCAAGTTTACCCCTCGGGCTCTGAAGCTTTCTTT. Protein sequence: CASSQVYPSGSEAFF.

The sample holds a few counts of this clonotype. This chain joins TRBV5-1 and TRBJ2-3; TRBD1 is a possible D gene (5 bases). The germline CDR1 and CDR2 sequences are SGHRS and YFSETQ. CDR3 length: 15 amino acids. V was shortened by 0 bases and J by 4 bases, with 12 bases between the two germline ends. CDR3 protein: CASSLEGRDPDTQYF. CDR3 sequence (DNA): TGCGCCAGCAGCTTGGAAGGCAGGGATCCAGATACGCAGTATTTT.

The rearrangement uses TRBV2 and TRBJ1-5; D is uncertain. V was trimmed by 1 base and J by 7 bases, leaving 5 bases between them. The length of the CDR3 is 12 residues. Per the germline V gene, CDR1 is SNHLY and CDR2 is FYNNEI. CDR3 in amino acids: CASSEGGQPQHF. The CDR3 DNA sequence: TGTGCCAGCAGTGAAGGGGGACAGCCCCAGCATTTT. The full variable domain, its missing parts supplied by reference TRBV2 and TRBJ1-5, is EPEVTQTPSHQVTQMGQEVILRCVPISNHLYFYWYRQILGQKVEFLVSFYNNEISEKSEIFDDQFSVERPDGSNFTLKIRSTKLEDSAMYFCASSEGGQPQHFGDGTRLSIL.

J is TRBJ2-3 and V is TRBV7-6, with D perhaps TRBD2 (5 bases). Germline assignment: CDR1 SGHVS and CDR2 FNYEAQ. This CDR3 region has 13 residues. The ends were cut back, 1 base at V and 9 bases at J, with 11 bases in the middle. This CDR3 reads CASSLVDEGTQYF. CDR3 nucleotides: TGTGCCAGCAGCTTAGTTGATGAGGGAACGCAGTATTTT.

This clonotype appeared a few times. J is TRBJ2-7 and V is TRBV7-2; D may be TRBD2 (5 bases). The germline V gene encodes CDR1 SGHTA and CDR2 FQGNSA. The CDR3 consists of 14 residues. The V end was cut by 5 bases, the J end by 5 bases, with 16 bases between. The CDR3 loop reads CASSAGLFLHEQYF. In DNA form, the CDR3 reads TGTGCCAGCAGCGCCGGACTGTTCCTCCACGAGCAGTACTTC.

This clonotype was recorded a few times. This chain uses TRBV7-6 with TRBJ2-1, with 11 bases lining up with TRBD2. The germline V gene encodes CDR1 SGHVS and CDR2 FNYEAQ. This CDR3 is built from 15 residues. V dropped 3 bases and J dropped 6; count of bases not matched to a gene: 4. The CDR3: CASSFIAGGLNEQFF. For the CDR3, the DNA is TGTGCCAGCAGCTTTATAGCGGGGGGGCTCAATGAGCAGTTCTTC. The variable domain in full, completed from reference TRBV7-6 and TRBJ2-1, reads GAGVSQSPRYKVTKRGQDVALRCDPISGHVSLYWYRQALGQGPEFLTYFNYEAQQDKSGLPNDRFSAERPEGSISTLTIQRTEQRDSAMYRCASSFIAGGLNEQFFGPGTRLTVL.

The genes are TRBV18 and TRBJ2-3; D gene unclear. V was shortened by 6 bases and J by 5 bases, with 9 bases between the two germline ends. The V gene's germline CDR1 is KGHSH and CDR2 LQKENI. The CDR3 runs 12 residues. The CDR3 DNA is TGTGCCAGCTCGCCGATTGGAGATACGCAGTATTTT. Its protein product is CASSPIGDTQYF.

This sequence joins TRBV3-1 and TRBJ1-6; TRBD1 matches at 10 bases. The CDR3 is 18 amino acids. Germline V gene sequence: CDR1 LGHDT, CDR2 YNNKEL (reference sequence). V trimming: 3 bases; J trimming: 7 bases; junction bases outside the gene matches: 12. The CDR3 protein is CASSQTSGTGVYNSPLHF. CDR3 bases: TGTGCCAGCAGCCAGACCTCCGGGACAGGGGTTTACAATTCACCCCTCCACTTT. The whole variable domain, filled in from reference TRBV3-1 and TRBJ1-6, reads DTAVSQTPKYLVTQMGNDKSIKCEQNLGHDTMYWYKQDSKKFLKIMFSYNNKELIINETVPNRFSPKSPDKAHLNLHINSLELGDSAVYFCASSQTSGTGVYNSPLHFGNGTRLTVT.

The chain is built from TRBV20-1 and TRBJ2-5; TRBD2 might be the D (6 bases). V gave up 4 bases and J gave up 5 bases, with 17 bases separating them. CDR3 length: 14 residues. The germline gives CDR1 DFQATT, CDR2 SNEGSKA (reference sequence). The CDR3 loop reads CSATLGLRIETQYF. The CDR3 nucleotides read TGCAGTGCTACTCTGGGACTCAGAATTGAGACCCAGTACTTC.

This clonotype was detected a few times. The chain links TRBV12-3 or TRBV12-4 to TRBJ2-1; 12 positions agree with TRBD1. The J segment lost 9 bases and the V segment lost 5 bases, leaving 8 bases of the junction unmatched. This CDR3 comprises 15 residues. For the CDR3, the DNA is TGTGCCAGCAGTCCCGGGACAGGGGGCTTCGGTGAGCAGTTCTTC. This sequence encodes CASSPGTGGFGEQFF.

This chain links TRBV24-1 with TRBJ1-1; D is unresolved. CDR3 length: 13 residues. CDR1 is KGHDR, CDR2 SFDVKD, per germline. With 4 bases removed from V and 9 bases from J, the gap between germline ends came to 14 bases. CDR3 in amino acids: CATSDRLGSKAFF. CDR3 DNA sequence: TGTGCCACCAGTGACCGACTAGGGAGTAAAGCTTTCTTT.

In its sample, this clonotype was seen a few times. The chain carries TRBV5-5 and TRBJ1-6; D is unresolved. Trimming cost V 3 bases and J 8 bases, with 9 bases left between them. Germline CDR1 and CDR2: SGHKS and YYEKEE (reference sequence). The CDR3 runs to 13 residues. DNA for the CDR3: TGTGCCAGCAGCTGGGAGGGTGATTCACCCCTCCACTTT. This sequence encodes CASSWEGDSPLHF.

In this sample, this clonotype turned up a few times. The CDR3 DNA reads as TGCGCCAGCGGGACTAGCTACCAGGATGAGCAGTTCTTC. Its protein product is CASGTSYQDEQFF. The chain carries TRBV5-1 and TRBJ2-1, with 9 bases that match TRBD2. CDR1 is SGHRS and CDR2 is YFSETQ in the germline V gene. CDR3 size: 13 residues. J gave up 8 bases and V 7 bases, and 7 bases lay outside the gene matches.

Only one count was recorded for this clonotype. The CDR3 loop is CASSLIDYNEQFF. CDR3 bases: TGTGCCAGCTCCCTCATAGACTACAATGAGCAGTTCTTC. The rearrangement links TRBV18 to TRBJ2-1; D gene unclear. CDR3 length: 13 amino acids. The germline V and J ends were trimmed by 6 bases and 3 bases, with 9 bases remaining between them. Germline CDR1 is KGHSH and CDR2 is LQKENI. Variable domain in full (rest from reference TRBV18 and TRBJ2-1): NAGVMQNPRHLVRRRGQEARLRCSPMKGHSHVYWYRQLPEEGLKFMVYLQKENIIDESGMPKERFSAEFPKEGPSILRIQQVVRGDSAAYFCASSLIDYNEQFFGPGTRLTVL.

This clonotype was recorded many times. This CDR3 reads CASSFNRDIYGYTF. The CDR3 DNA reads as TGCGCCAGCAGCTTTAACAGGGACATCTATGGCTACACCTTC. The J gene is TRBJ1-2, the V gene TRBV5-1; D may be TRBD1 (6 bases). CDR3 length: 14 amino acids. V was trimmed by 2 bases and J by 4 bases, leaving 12 bases between them. From germline, CDR1 is SGHRS and CDR2 YFSETQ.

The rearrangement joins TRBV6-5 to TRBJ1-2; 7 bases line up with TRBD1. This CDR3 region has 14 residues. From germline, CDR1 is MNHEY and CDR2 SVGAGI. V lost 6 bases, J lost 2 bases, and 6 bases stayed unmatched. The CDR3 DNA sequence: TGTGCCAGCAGAGCAGGGGGGGGAAACTATGGCTACACCTTC. It yields the protein CASRAGGGNYGYTF.

J is TRBJ2-6 and V is TRBV7-2, with 8 bases fitting TRBD2. Germline loops: CDR1 SGHTA, CDR2 FQGNSA. V lost 7 bases, J lost 0 bases, and 5 bases stayed unmatched. The CDR3 extends over 16 amino acids. CDR3 sequence reads: CASTLGGGSGANVLTF. The CDR3 nucleotides are TGTGCCAGCACCCTCGGGGGGGGCTCTGGGGCCAACGTCCTGACTTTC.

The sample holds a few counts of this clonotype. The rearrangement uses TRBV5-1 and TRBJ1-3; TRBD1 aligns across 12 bases. The germline gives CDR1 SGHRS, CDR2 YFSETQ. The V gene end was trimmed by 5 bases and the J gene end by 1 base; junction bases not matched to a gene: 10. This CDR3 spans 18 amino acids. CDR3 DNA sequence: TGCGCCAGCAGTCGTGTCGGGACAGGGGGCGCATCTGGAAACACCATATATTTT. Its translation is CASSRVGTGGASGNTIYF.

The table lists this clonotype with many counts. The chain joins TRBV20-1 to TRBJ2-5, with 7 nucleotides matching TRBD1. Germline V gene lookup returns CDR1 DFQATT and CDR2 SNEGSKA (reference sequence). Trimming removed 3 bases from V and 5 bases from J; junction bases left unmatched: 9. The CDR3 extends over 14 amino acids. The CDR3: CSARLGDRVETQYF. Written as DNA, the CDR3 is TGCAGTGCTAGGCTCGGTGACAGGGTCGAGACCCAGTACTTC.

In this sample, this clonotype turned up a few times. The genes are TRBV2 and TRBJ2-5, with D possibly being TRBD2 (6 bases). V was shortened by 6 bases and J by 4 bases, with 24 bases between the two germline ends. Germline CDR1 and CDR2: SNHLY and FYNNEI. This CDR3 region has 17 residues. The DNA for the CDR3 is TGTGCCAGCAGGAGGGCACCTGGGCGGGGTGTAGGAGAGACCCAGTACTTC. Amino acids: CASRRAPGRGVGETQYF.

This clonotype was recorded a few times. V usage is TRBV18 and J usage is TRBJ2-7; D is perhaps TRBD1 (6 bases). Germline V gene lookup returns CDR1 KGHSH and CDR2 LQKENI. V gave up 2 bases and J gave up 5 bases, with 16 bases separating them. The CDR3 spans 15 residues. CDR3 region: CASSPVARGEDEQYF. CDR3 nucleotide sequence: TGTGCCAGCTCACCAGTCGCCAGGGGAGAGGACGAGCAGTACTTC.

The CDR3 nucleotides are TGCAGTGCTAGAAAAGCCGGGACGGAACAAGAGACCCAGTACTTC. It is translated as CSARKAGTEQETQYF. The chain is built from TRBV20-1 and TRBJ2-5, with D perhaps given as TRBD1 or TRBD2 (5 bases each). Germline values: CDR1 DFQATT, CDR2 SNEGSKA (reference sequence). Deletions cut 2 bases from V and 2 bases from J, with 15 bases between. The CDR3 has 15 amino acids.

This chain connects TRBV7-9 to TRBJ2-7; D remains unclear. The CDR3 is 15 residues long. The ends were cut back, 1 base at V and 2 bases at J, with 12 bases in the middle. CDR1 SEHNR and CDR2 FQNEAQ come from the germline V gene (reference sequence). The CDR3 DNA is TGTGCCAGCAGCTTAGTGGTTAGGGCCGCCTACGAGCAGTACTTC. Encoded protein: CASSLVVRAAYEQYF.

This clonotype occurred a few times. This chain links TRBV7-2 with TRBJ1-1; D is unresolved. V was clipped by 7 bases and J by 5 bases, with 14 bases between them. The CDR3 spans 13 residues. Germline CDR1 reads SGHTA; CDR2 reads FQGNSA. CDR3 residues: CASTLAVGTEAFF. CDR3 nucleotide sequence: TGTGCCAGCACCCTGGCAGTCGGGACTGAAGCTTTCTTT.

This clonotype came up a few times. The chain links TRBV4-3 to TRBJ1-6; TRBD1 is a possible D gene (6 bases). The V gene's germline CDR1 is LGHNA and CDR2 YSLEER. With 3 bases removed from V and 8 bases from J, the gap between germline ends came to 17 bases. This CDR3 is built from 16 residues. Here the CDR3 DNA reads TGCGCCAGCAGCCAGGCGCAGGGCAGGGGAGATTCACCCCTCCACTTT. The encoded protein is CASSQAQGRGDSPLHF.

The gene calls are TRBV3-1 and TRBJ1-2; 7 nucleotides align to TRBD1. The V segment lost 5 bases and the J segment 2 bases; nucleotides outside the gene matches: 11. Germline CDR1 is LGHDT and CDR2 is YNNKEL (reference sequence). CDR3 length: 16 amino acids. CDR3 DNA sequence: TGTGCCAGCAGCGCCGCTCAGGGGGGAACAAACTATGGCTACACCTTC. As protein: CASSAAQGGTNYGYTF.

The V call is TRBV7-6, the J call TRBJ2-5, with 9 bases fitting TRBD1. Trimming at V came to 3 bases and at J to 3 bases, leaving 5 bases not matched to a gene. This CDR3 has 15 residues. Germline V lookup: CDR1 SGHVS, CDR2 FNYEAQ. CDR3: CASSFADRGEETQYF. Here the CDR3 DNA reads TGTGCCAGCAGCTTCGCAGACAGGGGGGAAGAGACCCAGTACTTC.